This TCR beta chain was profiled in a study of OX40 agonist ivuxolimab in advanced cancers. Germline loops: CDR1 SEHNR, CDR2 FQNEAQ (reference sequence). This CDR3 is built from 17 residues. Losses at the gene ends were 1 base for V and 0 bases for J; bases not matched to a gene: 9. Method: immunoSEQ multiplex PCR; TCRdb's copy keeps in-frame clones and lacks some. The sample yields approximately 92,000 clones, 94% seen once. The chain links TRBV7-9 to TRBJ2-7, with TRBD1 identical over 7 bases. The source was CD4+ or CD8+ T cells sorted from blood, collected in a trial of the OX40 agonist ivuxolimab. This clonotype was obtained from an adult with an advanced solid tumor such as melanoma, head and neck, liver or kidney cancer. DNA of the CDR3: TGTGCCAGCAGCTTAGTCTATAGGACAGGAGGCTCCTACGAGCAGTACTTC. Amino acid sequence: CASSLVYRTGGSYEQYF.